This entry features one TCR beta chain sequence. The data were produced by immunoSEQ multiplex PCR, yet TCRdb's version contains in-frame clones alone and is incomplete. Of over 400,000 clones detected, approximately 90% appear once; the ten largest clones hold 1.4%. The entry originates in a study of blood T cell repertoires in COVID-19. Study as a whole: Samples of COVID-19 (acute and convalescent) were obtained from the United States, Italy and Spain. Nucleic acid was either cDNA or gDNA, and it came from T cells, B-cell-depleted T cells, or PBMCs.

The CDR3 has 16 residues. Germline CDR1 is SGHVS and CDR2 is FQNEAQ. Trimming removed 3 bases from V and 10 bases from J; junction bases left unmatched: 12. The receptor comes from a woman aged 25 to 39 with active or convalescent COVID-19. The rearrangement uses TRBV7-8 and TRBJ1-6; 7 bases are a match to TRBD1. The sequenced sample consisted of peripheral blood. The CDR3, as DNA: TGTGCCAGCAGCTTCGCGGTTAGGGGGGACAGCTCACCCCTCCACTTT. Amino acids: CASSFAVRGDSSPLHF. The whole variable domain, filled in from reference TRBV7-8 and TRBJ1-6, reads GAGVSQSPRYKVAKRGQDVALRCDPISGHVSLFWYQQALGQGPEFLTYFQNEAQLDKSGLPSDRFFAERPEGSVSTLKIQRTQQEDSAVYLCASSFAVRGDSSPLHFGNGTRLTVT.